One and the same sample provided the 14 T cell receptor beta chains below, sequenced in a study of identical twins. From the 5' RACE reads, TCRdb called clonotypes with MiXCR, one entry per CDR3 protein. The sample records roughly 720,000 distinct CDR3 sequences, 15% to 20% being singletons. This same sample was also part of a study on T cells expressing NK-cell markers.

Specimen: PBMCs. These receptors came from a woman aged 18-29 years in good health.

This clonotype has a handful of counts. V gene TRBV5-1 combines with J gene TRBJ2-5; D call uncertain. This CDR3 contains 13 residues. The V end was cut by 5 bases, the J end by 5 bases, with 13 bases between. Germline values: CDR1 SGHRS, CDR2 YFSETQ. CDR3 sequence (DNA): TGCGCCAGCAGTGCAGACTCGAAGGAGACCCAGTACTTC. It is translated as CASSADSKETQYF.

V is TRBV12-3 or TRBV12-4 and J is TRBJ2-2; D gene uncertain. V shed 3 bases and J shed 6 bases, with 5 bases lying between them. CDR3 length equals 12 residues. The CDR3 bases are TGTGCCAGCAGTTTTTTACCCGGGGAGCTGTTTTTT. The encoded protein is CASSFLPGELFF.

This clonotype appeared a few times. V usage is TRBV5-8 and J usage is TRBJ2-3, with D tentatively TRBD2 (7 bases). Trimming stripped 7 bases from V and 2 bases from J, with 17 bases between. The germline V gene encodes CDR1 SGHTS and CDR2 YDEGEE. This CDR3 has 15 amino acids. CDR3 in amino acids: CASGDFGGLTDTQYF. As DNA, the CDR3 is TGTGCCAGCGGGGACTTCGGGGGGCTCACAGATACGCAGTATTTT.

This clonotype was found a few times. Written as DNA, the CDR3 is TGCGCCAGCAGCTTTCGAGGGGGCGAATTTGAGAGCACTGAAGCTTTCTTT. Its translation: CASSFRGGEFESTEAFF. This chain links TRBV5-1 with TRBJ1-1; 7 positions match TRBD1. There are 17 residues in the CDR3. From germline, CDR1 is SGHRS and CDR2 YFSETQ. Trimming at V came to 2 bases and at J to 4 bases, leaving 14 bases not matched to a gene.

In its sample, this clonotype was seen a few times. The rearrangement uses TRBV20-1 and TRBJ1-4; possible D gene TRBD1, 5 bases. The CDR3 totals 13 residues. The V end was cut by 8 bases, the J end by 5 bases, with 15 bases between. Germline-derived CDR1 and CDR2 are DFQATT and SNEGSKA (reference sequence). As DNA, the CDR3 is TGCAGTCAACTCGGGACGGACAATGAAAAACTGTTTTTT. Amino acid sequence: CSQLGTDNEKLFF.

CDR3 sequence reads: CASSVKGGEAFF. The DNA for the CDR3 is TGTGCCAGCAGCGTGAAGGGGGGTGAAGCTTTCTTT. The chain combines TRBV11-2 with TRBJ1-1, with TRBD1 as a possible D gene (6 bases). The CDR3 contains 12 residues. Trimming pared 5 bases from V and 7 bases from J, leaving 11 bases between. Germline V gives CDR1 SGHAT, CDR2 FQNNGV.

This clonotype was seen a few times. The rearrangement links TRBV7-2 to TRBJ2-3, with D uncertain. CDR3 length: 14 residues. The V gene lost 1 base and the J gene lost 7 bases, with 12 bases spanning the gap. Germline-derived CDR1 and CDR2 are SGHTA and FQGNSA. CDR3 sequence reads: CASSLGALGYTQYF. CDR3 sequence (DNA): TGTGCCAGCAGCTTAGGGGCTCTCGGATATACGCAGTATTTT. The full variable domain, rest sourced from reference TRBV7-2 and TRBJ2-3, is GAGVSQSPSNKVTEKGKDVELRCDPISGHTALYWYRQSLGQGLEFLIYFQGNSAPDKSGLPSDRFSAERTGGSVSTLTIQRTQQEDSAVYLCASSLGALGYTQYFGPGTRLTVL.

The chain uses TRBV7-2 and TRBJ1-5; no reliable D call. The V gene lost 1 base and the J gene lost 5 bases, with 12 bases spanning the gap. This CDR3 contains 15 residues. Per germline, CDR1 SGHTA and CDR2 FQGNSA. DNA of the CDR3: TGTGCCAGCAGCTTAGGGCCAGAAAGTGATCAGCCCCAGCATTTT. This sequence encodes CASSLGPESDQPQHF.

CDR3 nucleotides: TGCGCCAGCAGCTTGTCGTCAGGCTCTCAGCCCCAGCATTTT. Protein: CASSLSSGSQPQHF. V is TRBV5-1 and J is TRBJ1-5; the D is unclear. V dropped 1 base and J dropped 6 bases, with 11 bases sitting between them. The CDR3 has 14 amino acids. The germline V gene encodes CDR1 SGHRS and CDR2 YFSETQ.

Only a few counts were recorded for this clonotype. The chain has TRBV10-3 and TRBJ2-1, with 11 positions matching TRBD2. CDR1 is ENHRY, CDR2 SYGVKD, per germline. The V and J ends lost 5 bases and 2 bases, in that order; junction bases with no gene match: 2. The CDR3 loop spans 15 amino acids. The CDR3 coding sequence is TGTGCCATCAGTCGGGGACTAGCGGCCTACAATGAGCAGTTCTTC. Translating gives CAISRGLAAYNEQFF.

J is TRBJ2-6 and V is TRBV6-4; 9 bases agree with TRBD1. The CDR3 runs to 16 residues. Germline CDR1 MRHNA, CDR2 SNTAGT. V dropped 4 bases and J dropped 3; count of bases not matched to a gene: 4. The DNA for the CDR3 is TGTGCCAGCAGTGCACAGGGGGCGAGTGGGGCCAACGTCCTGACTTTC. Its protein is CASSAQGASGANVLTF.

The V call is TRBV7-9, the J call TRBJ2-5, with TRBD2 matching over 7 bases. Germline V gives CDR1 SEHNR, CDR2 FQNEAQ (reference sequence). After removal of 7 bases from V and 4 bases from J, the junction contained 6 bases not matched to a gene. The CDR3 spans 13 residues. The DNA of the CDR3 is TGTGCCAGCATCCCCCCGGGAGGAGAGACCCAGTACTTC. Protein: CASIPPGGETQYF.

The CDR3 reads CASSFTNRGGYEQYF. The CDR3, as DNA: TGTGCCAGCAGCTTTACCAACAGGGGAGGATACGAGCAGTACTTC. The V call is TRBV7-8, the J call TRBJ2-7; perhaps TRBD1 as D (7 bases). CDR1 is SGHVS, CDR2 FQNEAQ, per germline. V dropped 3 bases and J dropped 4 bases, with 16 bases sitting between them. The CDR3 runs 15 residues.

The chain recombines TRBV21-1 with TRBJ2-1; the table's D call, TRBD1, has no DNA check behind it. TRBV21-1 is a listed pseudogene. The CDR3 consists of 17 residues. As DNA, the CDR3 is TGTGCCAGCAGCGATCGCGTTCAGGGGATTGATTACAATGAGCAGTTCTTC. Protein: CASSDRVQGIDYNEQFF.